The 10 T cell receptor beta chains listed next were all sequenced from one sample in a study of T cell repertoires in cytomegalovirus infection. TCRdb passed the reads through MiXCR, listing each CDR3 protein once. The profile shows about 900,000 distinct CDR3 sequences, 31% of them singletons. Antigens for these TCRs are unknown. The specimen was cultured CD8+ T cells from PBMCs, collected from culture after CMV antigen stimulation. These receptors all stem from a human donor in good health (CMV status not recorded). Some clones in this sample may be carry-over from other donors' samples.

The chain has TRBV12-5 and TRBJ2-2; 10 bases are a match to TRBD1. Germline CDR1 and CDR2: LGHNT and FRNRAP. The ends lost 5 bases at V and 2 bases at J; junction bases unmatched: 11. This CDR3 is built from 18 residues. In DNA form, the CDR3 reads TGTGCTAGTGGTCTAAGAACGGACAGGGGGACCAACACCGGGGAGCTGTTTTTT. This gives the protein CASGLRTDRGTNTGELFF.

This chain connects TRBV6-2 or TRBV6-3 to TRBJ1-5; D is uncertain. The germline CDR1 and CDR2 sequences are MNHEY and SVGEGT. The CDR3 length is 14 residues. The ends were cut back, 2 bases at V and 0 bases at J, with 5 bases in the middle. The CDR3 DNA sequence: TGTGCCAGCAGTTACCAGAGTAGCAATCAGCCCCAGCATTTT. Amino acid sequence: CASSYQSSNQPQHF.

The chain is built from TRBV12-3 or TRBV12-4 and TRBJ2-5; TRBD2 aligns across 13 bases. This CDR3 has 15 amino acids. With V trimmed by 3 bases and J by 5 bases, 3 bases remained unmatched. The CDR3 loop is CASSFGLAGAETQYF. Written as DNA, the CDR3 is TGTGCCAGCAGTTTTGGACTAGCGGGGGCGGAGACCCAGTACTTC.

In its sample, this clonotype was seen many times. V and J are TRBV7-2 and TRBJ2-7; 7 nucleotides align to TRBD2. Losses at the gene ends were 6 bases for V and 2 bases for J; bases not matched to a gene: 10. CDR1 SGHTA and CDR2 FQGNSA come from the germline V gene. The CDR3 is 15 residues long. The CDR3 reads CASSLGVGGAYEQYF. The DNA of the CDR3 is TGTGCCAGCAGTCTCGGAGTGGGGGGGGCCTACGAGCAGTACTTC.

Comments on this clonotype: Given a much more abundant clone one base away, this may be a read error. CDR3 protein: CASNYSGDTQYF. The DNA of the CDR3 is TGTGCCAGCAACTACAGCGGGGATACGCAGTATTTT. The chain links TRBV7-2 to TRBJ2-3, with D possibly being TRBD2 (6 bases). V was trimmed by 7 bases and J by 6 bases, leaving 11 bases between them. CDR1 and CDR2 from the germline V gene are SGHTA and FQGNSA. The CDR3 totals 12 residues.

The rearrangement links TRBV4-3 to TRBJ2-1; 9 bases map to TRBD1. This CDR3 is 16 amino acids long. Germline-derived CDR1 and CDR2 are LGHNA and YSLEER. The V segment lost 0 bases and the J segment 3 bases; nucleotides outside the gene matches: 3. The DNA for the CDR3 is TGCGCCAGCAGCCAAGATGAGGGACAGGGCTACAATGAGCAGTTCTTC. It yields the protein CASSQDEGQGYNEQFF.

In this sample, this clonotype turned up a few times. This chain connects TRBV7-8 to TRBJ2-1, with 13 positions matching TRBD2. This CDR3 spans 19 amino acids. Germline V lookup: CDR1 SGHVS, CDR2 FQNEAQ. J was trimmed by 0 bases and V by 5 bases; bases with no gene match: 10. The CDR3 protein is CASSQTSGGTPASYNEQFF. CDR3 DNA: TGTGCCAGCAGCCAGACTAGCGGGGGGACCCCCGCCTCCTACAATGAGCAGTTCTTC. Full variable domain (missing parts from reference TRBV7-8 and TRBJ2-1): GAGVSQSPRYKVAKRGQDVALRCDPISGHVSLFWYQQALGQGPEFLTYFQNEAQLDKSGLPSDRFFAERPEGSVSTLKIQRTQQEDSAVYLCASSQTSGGTPASYNEQFFGPGTRLTVL.

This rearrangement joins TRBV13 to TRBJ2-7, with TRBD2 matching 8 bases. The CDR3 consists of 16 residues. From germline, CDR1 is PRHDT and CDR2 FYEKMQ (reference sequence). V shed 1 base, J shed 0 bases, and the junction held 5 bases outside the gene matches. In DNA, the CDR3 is TGTGCCAGCAGCTTAGAAGGGCTAGCGGGCTCCTACGAGCAGTACTTC. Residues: CASSLEGLAGSYEQYF.

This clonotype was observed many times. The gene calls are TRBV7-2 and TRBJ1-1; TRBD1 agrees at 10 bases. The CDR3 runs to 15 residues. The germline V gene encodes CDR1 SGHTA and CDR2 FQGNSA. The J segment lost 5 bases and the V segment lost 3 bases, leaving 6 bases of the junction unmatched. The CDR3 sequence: CASSLGQGRKTEAFF. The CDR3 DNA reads TGTGCCAGCAGCTTGGGACAGGGGAGAAAGACTGAAGCTTTCTTT.

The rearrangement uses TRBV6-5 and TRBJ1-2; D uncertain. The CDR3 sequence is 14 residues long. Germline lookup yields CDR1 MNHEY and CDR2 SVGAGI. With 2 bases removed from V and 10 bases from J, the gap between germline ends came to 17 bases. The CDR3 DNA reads TGTGCCAGCAGTTACGAGCCGGGAGCCGACCTCTACACCTTC. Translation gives CASSYEPGADLYTF.